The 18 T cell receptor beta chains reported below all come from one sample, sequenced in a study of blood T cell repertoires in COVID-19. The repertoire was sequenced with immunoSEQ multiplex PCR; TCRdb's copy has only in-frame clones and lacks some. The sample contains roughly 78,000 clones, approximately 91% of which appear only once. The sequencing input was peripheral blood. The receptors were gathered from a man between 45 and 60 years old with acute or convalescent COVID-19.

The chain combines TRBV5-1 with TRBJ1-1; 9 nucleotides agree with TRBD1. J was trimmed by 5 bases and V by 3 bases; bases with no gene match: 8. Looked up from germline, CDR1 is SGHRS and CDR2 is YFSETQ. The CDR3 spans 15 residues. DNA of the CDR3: TGCGCCAGCAGCTGGGGACAGGGAAAGTATACTGAAGCTTTCTTT. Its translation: CASSWGQGKYTEAFF.

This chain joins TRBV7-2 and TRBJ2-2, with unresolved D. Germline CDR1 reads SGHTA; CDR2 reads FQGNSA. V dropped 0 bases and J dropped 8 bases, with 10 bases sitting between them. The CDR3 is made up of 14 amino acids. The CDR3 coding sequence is TGTGCCAGCAGCTTAGCGCAGGCGTCTGGGGAGCTGTTTTTT. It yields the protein CASSLAQASGELFF.

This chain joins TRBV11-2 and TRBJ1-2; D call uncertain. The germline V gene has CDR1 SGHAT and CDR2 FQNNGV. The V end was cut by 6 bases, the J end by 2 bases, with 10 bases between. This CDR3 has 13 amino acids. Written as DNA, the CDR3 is TGTGCCAGCAGTCCAGACAAGAACTATGGCTACACCTTC. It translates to CASSPDKNYGYTF.

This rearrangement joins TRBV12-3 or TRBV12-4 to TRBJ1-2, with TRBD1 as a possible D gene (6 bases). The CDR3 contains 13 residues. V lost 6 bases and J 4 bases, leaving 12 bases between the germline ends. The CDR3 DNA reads TGTGCCAGCAGGGGACAAGCCGTCTATGGCTACACCTTC. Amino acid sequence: CASRGQAVYGYTF.

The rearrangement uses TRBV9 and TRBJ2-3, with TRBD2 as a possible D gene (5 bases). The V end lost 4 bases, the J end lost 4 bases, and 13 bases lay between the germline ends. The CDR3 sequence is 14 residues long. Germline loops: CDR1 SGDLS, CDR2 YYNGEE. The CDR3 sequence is CASSPPRGSDTQYF. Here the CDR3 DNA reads TGTGCCAGCAGCCCTCCCCGGGGTTCAGATACGCAGTATTTT. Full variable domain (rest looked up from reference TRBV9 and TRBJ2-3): DSGVTQTPKHLITATGQRVTLRCSPRSGDLSVYWYQQSLDQGLQFLIQYYNGEERAKGNILERFSAQQFPDLHSELNLSSLELGDSALYFCASSPPRGSDTQYFGPGTRLTVL.

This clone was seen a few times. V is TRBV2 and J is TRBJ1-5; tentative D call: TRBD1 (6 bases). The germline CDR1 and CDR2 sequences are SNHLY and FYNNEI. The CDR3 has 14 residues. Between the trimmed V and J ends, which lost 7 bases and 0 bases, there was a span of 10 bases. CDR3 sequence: CASKDSHSNQPQHF. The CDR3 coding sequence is TGTGCCAGCAAGGACAGCCATAGCAATCAGCCCCAGCATTTT.

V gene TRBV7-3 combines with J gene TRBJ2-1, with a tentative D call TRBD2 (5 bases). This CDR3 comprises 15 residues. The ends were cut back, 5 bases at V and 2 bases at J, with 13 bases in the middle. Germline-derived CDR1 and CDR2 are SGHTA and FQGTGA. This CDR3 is CASSPRGAPYNEQFF. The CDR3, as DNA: TGTGCCAGCAGCCCCCGGGGTGCCCCCTACAATGAGCAGTTCTTC. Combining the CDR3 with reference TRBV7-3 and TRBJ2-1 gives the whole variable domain GAGVSQTPSNKVTEKGKYVELRCDPISGHTALYWYRQSLGQGPEFLIYFQGTGAADDSGLPNDRFFAVRPEGSVSTLKIQRTERGDSAVYLCASSPRGAPYNEQFFGPGTRLTVL.

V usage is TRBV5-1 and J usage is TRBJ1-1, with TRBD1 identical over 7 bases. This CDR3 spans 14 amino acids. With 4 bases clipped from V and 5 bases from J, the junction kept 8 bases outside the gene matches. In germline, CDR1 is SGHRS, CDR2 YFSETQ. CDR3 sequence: CASSTGTVWTEAFF. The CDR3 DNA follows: TGCGCCAGCAGCACGGGGACAGTTTGGACTGAAGCTTTCTTT.

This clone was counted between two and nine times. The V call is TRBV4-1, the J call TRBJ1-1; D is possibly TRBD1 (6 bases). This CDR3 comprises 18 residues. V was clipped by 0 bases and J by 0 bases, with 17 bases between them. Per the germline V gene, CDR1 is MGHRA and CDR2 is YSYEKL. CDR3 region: CASSQDVGAFRMNTEAFF. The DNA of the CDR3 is TGCGCCAGCAGCCAAGATGTGGGGGCTTTCCGGATGAACACTGAAGCTTTCTTT.

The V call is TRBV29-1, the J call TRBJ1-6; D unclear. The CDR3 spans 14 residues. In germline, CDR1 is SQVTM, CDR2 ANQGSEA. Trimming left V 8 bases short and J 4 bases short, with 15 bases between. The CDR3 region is CSTDGVGYNSPLHF. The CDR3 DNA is TGCAGCACCGACGGGGTAGGTTATAATTCACCCCTCCACTTT.

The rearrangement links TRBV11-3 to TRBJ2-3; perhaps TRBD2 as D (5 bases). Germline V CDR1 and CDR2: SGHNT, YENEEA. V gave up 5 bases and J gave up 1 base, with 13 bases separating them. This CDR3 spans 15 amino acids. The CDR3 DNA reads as TGTGCCAGCAGCCAGGACGGGATTGGCACAGATACGCAGTATTTT. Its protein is CASSQDGIGTDTQYF.

The CDR3 DNA sequence: TGTGCCAGCAGTGAGGTGGCAGAAGAGACCCAGTACTTC. It specifies CASSEVAEETQYF. The chain carries TRBV2 and TRBJ2-5; D unresolved. This CDR3 is built from 13 residues. Germline values: CDR1 SNHLY, CDR2 FYNNEI. V was trimmed by 3 bases and J by 3 bases, leaving 8 bases between them.

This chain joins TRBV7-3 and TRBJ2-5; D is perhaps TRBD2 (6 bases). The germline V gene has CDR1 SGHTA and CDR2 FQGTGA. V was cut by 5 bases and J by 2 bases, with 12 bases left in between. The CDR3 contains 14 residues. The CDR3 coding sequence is TGTGCCAGCAGCCCAGGGACTTTGCAAGAGACCCAGTACTTC. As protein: CASSPGTLQETQYF.

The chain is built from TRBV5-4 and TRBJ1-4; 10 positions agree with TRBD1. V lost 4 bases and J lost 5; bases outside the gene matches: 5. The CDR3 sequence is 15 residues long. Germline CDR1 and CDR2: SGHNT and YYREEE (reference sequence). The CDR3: CASSPPGQGNEKLFF. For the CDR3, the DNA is TGTGCCAGCAGCCCCCCGGGACAGGGGAATGAAAAACTGTTTTTT.

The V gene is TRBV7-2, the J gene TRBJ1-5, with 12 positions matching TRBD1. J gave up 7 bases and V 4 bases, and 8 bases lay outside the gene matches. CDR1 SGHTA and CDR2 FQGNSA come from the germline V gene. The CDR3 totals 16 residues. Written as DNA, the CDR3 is TGTGCCAGCAGCTCCGGGGGGACAGGGGGCAGACAGCCCCAGCATTTT. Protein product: CASSSGGTGGRQPQHF.

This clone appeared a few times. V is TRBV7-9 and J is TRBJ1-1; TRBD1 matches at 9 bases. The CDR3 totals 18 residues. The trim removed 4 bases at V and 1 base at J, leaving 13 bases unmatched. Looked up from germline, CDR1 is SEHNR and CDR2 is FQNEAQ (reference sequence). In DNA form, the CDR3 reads TGTGCCAGCAGCTCTTTTATGGGCGGGACAGGGTGGAACACTGAAGCTTTCTTT. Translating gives CASSSFMGGTGWNTEAFF.

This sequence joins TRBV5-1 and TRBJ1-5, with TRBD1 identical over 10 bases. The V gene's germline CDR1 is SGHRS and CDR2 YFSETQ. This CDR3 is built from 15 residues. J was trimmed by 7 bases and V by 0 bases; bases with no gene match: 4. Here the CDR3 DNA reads TGCGCCAGCAGCTTGGGACAGGGGGCTAAGCAGCCCCAGCATTTT. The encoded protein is CASSLGQGAKQPQHF. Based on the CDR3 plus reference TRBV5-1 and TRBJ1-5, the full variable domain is KAGVTQTPRYLIKTRGQQVTLSCSPISGHRSVSWYQQTPGQGLQFLFEYFSETQRNKGNFPGRFSGRQFSNSRSEMNVSTLELGDSALYLCASSLGQGAKQPQHFGDGTRLSIL.

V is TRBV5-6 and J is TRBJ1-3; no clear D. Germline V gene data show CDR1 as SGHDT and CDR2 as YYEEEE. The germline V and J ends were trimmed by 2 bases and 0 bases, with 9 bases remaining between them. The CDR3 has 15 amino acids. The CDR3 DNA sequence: TGTGCCAGCAGCTTACCGTACTACTCTGGAAACACCATATATTTT. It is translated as CASSLPYYSGNTIYF.